The clone carrying this TCR beta chain was seen only a few times. The data are from a study of T cells in Graves' hyperthyroidism and ophthalmopathy. The CDR3 runs to 17 residues. Trimming left V 0 bases short and J 1 base short, with 13 bases between. In germline, CDR1 is LNHDA, CDR2 SQIVND (reference sequence). The TCR beta CDR3 regions underwent amplification using RNA transcripts as the source. First-round RT-PCR of the TCR CDR3 relied on the HTBI primer set. TCRdb re-derived calls from the multiplex PCR reads in MiXCR, one entry per CDR3 protein. Among hundreds of thousands of distinct CDR3 sequences listed, approximately 19% were seen once.

The TCR was taken from a woman in her forties or fifties with Graves' hyperthyroidism that later progressed to Graves' ophthalmopathy. The chain is built from TRBV19 and TRBJ1-5, with D maybe TRBD1 (6 bases). Input material: blood. DNA of the CDR3: TGTGCCAGTAGTATAGATCGGGGGGGGACAAGCAATCAGCCCCAGCATTTT. Translating gives CASSIDRGGTSNQPQHF.